The source of this T cell receptor beta chain is a study of T cells after yellow fever vaccination. On the study more broadly: Fractions of limited cellularity were prepared by means of SMART-Seq v4 Ultra Low Input.

A remark on this clonotype: A much more abundant neighbour one base away suggests this may be a read error.

TCRdb called the 5' RACE reads again in MiXCR, with one record for every CDR3 protein. The sample gives about 370,000 distinct CDR3 sequences, 11% of which show up once; less than 20% is in the top ten. The CDR3 spans 12 residues. V dropped 1 base and J dropped 4 bases, with 4 bases sitting between them. The sequence derives from a man between 18 and 35 years old who received the YFV17D yellow fever vaccine. The specimen was PBMCs, collected on the day of the first yellow fever vaccination. The V and J genes are TRBV12-3 or TRBV12-4 and TRBJ1-1, with D hard to call. Here the CDR3 DNA reads TGTGCCAGCAGTTTAGGGATCACTGAAGCTTTCTTT. It translates to CASSLGITEAFF.